This T cell receptor beta chain was obtained from a study of blood T cell repertoires in COVID-19. At the level of the study: Acute and convalescent COVID-19 samples came from the United States, Italy and Spain. Sample material is recorded as cDNA or gDNA derived from T cells, B-cell-depleted T cells, or PBMCs.

Original data processing: Counts of nucleated cells, estimated from reference gene primer amplification, were obtained. TCRdb's table, derived via immunoSEQ multiplex PCR, lists solely in-frame clones and lacks some. The V and J calls and clone size were taken over from that table, and D and trimming were inferred from the DNA. The sample carries 45,000 to 60,000 clones, 80% to 90% recorded once. Trimming took off 4 bases at V and 7 bases at J, with 10 bases between the two ends. The V gene's germline CDR1 is LGHDT and CDR2 YNNKEL (reference sequence). The CDR3 totals 12 residues. This clonotype originated in a man aged 60-69 years with acute or convalescent COVID-19. This chain links TRBV3-1 (or the pseudogene TRBV3-2) with TRBJ2-5; D gene ambiguous. The sequenced sample consisted of peripheral blood. CDR3 sequence (DNA): TGTGCCAGCAGCCCCCTTGTCGGGACCCAGTACTTC. This encodes CASSPLVGTQYF.